These T cell receptor beta chains were read from a single sample in a study of cytomegalovirus exposure and HLA in healthy donors. The table came from immunoSEQ multiplex PCR; TCRdb's copy has only in-frame clones and leaves some out. The sample lists 250,000 to 300,000 clones, approximately 83% seen once, with roughly 1% in the top ten. The sample taken for sequencing was PBMCs. The receptors here all came from a woman younger than 30 in good health and CMV-seronegative. CDR3s include the opening cysteine and the closing phenylalanine or tryptophan.

v_call | cdr3_aa
TRBV7-3 | CASSRSGRGYEQYF
TRBV2 | CASSQGGGSHQPQHF
TRBV10-1 | CASSESRTGSYEQYF
TRBV29-1 | CSVQGRTTDTQYF
TRBV28 | CASSLSSEQYF
TRBV7-9 | CATGPQETQYF
TRBV28 | CASSLAGENAYEQYF
TRBV4-1 | CASSSALNYEQYF
TRBV30 | CAWSKLAGYNEQFF
TRBV29-1 | CSVDGGRSSSGNTIYF
TRBV27 | CASSLYGLARTSNEQFF
TRBV7-6 | CASSSQGNTIYF
TRBV7-8 | CASSPIYEQYF
TRBV14 | CASSQLSGREQFF
TRBV5-1 | CASSLGQYPYNEQFF
TRBV5-1 | CASSLGCFPGTTGVCYEQYF
TRBV4-3 | CASSQAPAGGYGTNEQFF
TRBV7-2 | CASSPSALAGGPHEQYF
TRBV5-1 | CASSLEGLAGDSYNEQFF
TRBV6-6 | CASSSPGLVSYEQYF
TRBV28 | CASSPDRGYYGYTF
TRBV6-5 | CASTQRGTGSPLHF
TRBV18 | CASSPRTGDSPLHF
TRBV5-4 | CASSNGTGPYNEQFF
TRBV2 | CASRGAGSTDTQYF
TRBV29-1 | CSAASSRTVSSQYNEQFF
TRBV9 | CASSVASGGPWETQYF
TRBV27 | CASRPGQDSYEQYF
TRBV7-2 | CASSLFPGDYGYTF
TRBV28 | CASSFWGTGRVDNEQFF
TRBV28 | CASSFYTEAFF